Listed here are 3 T cell receptor beta chains from one sample, sequenced in a study of cytomegalovirus exposure and HLA in healthy donors. The study ran its PCR with 60 Vbeta and 13 Jbeta primers. Using immunoSEQ multiplex PCR, the repertoire was profiled, and TCRdb retains in-frame clones only, with some absent. Of 90,000 to 130,000 clones detected, around three quarters appear once; the ten largest clones hold approximately 3%. The sequencing sample was made of PBMCs. The source of these receptors is a young woman in good health and CMV-seropositive.

J is TRBJ2-5 and V is TRBV5-1; D possibly corresponds to TRBD2 (6 bases). The germline V gene has CDR1 SGHRS and CDR2 YFSETQ. V lost 0 bases and J 9 bases, leaving 12 bases between the germline ends. The CDR3 extends over 13 amino acids. The CDR3 DNA is TGCGCCAGCAGCTTGGATGGTGGGGAGGCCCAGTACTTC. Encoded protein: CASSLDGGEAQYF. The full variable domain, its missing parts supplied by reference TRBV5-1 and TRBJ2-5, is KAGVTQTPRYLIKTRGQQVTLSCSPISGHRSVSWYQQTPGQGLQFLFEYFSETQRNKGNFPGRFSGRQFSNSRSEMNVSTLELGDSALYLCASSLDGGEAQYFGPGTRLLVL.

This clone was found a few times. The chain couples TRBV7-9 to TRBJ1-2; no definite D call. The CDR3 totals 14 residues. Trimming removed 1 base from V and 4 bases from J, with 10 bases in between. Germline loops: CDR1 SEHNR, CDR2 FQNEAQ (reference sequence). The CDR3 loop is CASSLVGRGYGYTF. DNA of the CDR3: TGTGCCAGCAGCTTAGTAGGACGGGGCTATGGCTACACCTTC.

The V call is TRBV28, the J call TRBJ2-7, with 9 bases matching TRBD2. Trimming cost V 9 bases and J 1 base; bases outside gene matches: 7. CDR3 length: 14 residues. Germline assignment: CDR1 MDHEN and CDR2 SYDVKM. The CDR3 nucleotides read TGTGCCAGTTGCCCCAGCGGGGGGTCCTACGAGCAGTACTTC. Amino acids: CASCPSGGSYEQYF.